These 25 T cell receptor beta chains came from one sample sequenced in a study of vaccination and CD4 T cells after COVID-19. The sample's treatment: approximately nine-day PBMC culture with coronavirus spike peptide pools or control peptides (ViraFEST assay). CD4+ T cells that had been cultured provided DNA sequenced with the Oncomine TCR Beta short-read assay. Each CDR3 protein is one row after TCRdb ran MiXCR on the PCR reads. Found here are 12,000 to 15,000 distinct CDR3 sequences, about 35% of them singletons; the top ten hold roughly 38%. These TCRs are of unknown antigen specificity. The sample taken for sequencing was cultured CD4+ T cells from blood. The origin of the receptors is a human donor with COVID-19.

The chain has TRBV20-1 and TRBJ2-7; D is ambiguous. The CDR3 totals 15 residues. From germline, CDR1 is DFQATT and CDR2 SNEGSKA (reference sequence). V was clipped by 1 base and J by 0 bases, with 13 bases between them. CDR3 protein: CSARGGPGVSYEQYF. For the CDR3, the DNA is TGCAGTGCTAGAGGAGGCCCTGGGGTCTCCTACGAGCAGTACTTC.

The V call is TRBV12-3 or TRBV12-4, the J call TRBJ1-1; the match to TRBD1 covers 9 bases. After removal of 8 bases from V and 3 bases from J, the junction contained 4 bases not matched to a gene. This CDR3 contains 13 residues. CDR3 in DNA: TGTGCCAGCCGACGGGACAGGGACACTGAAGCTTTCTTT. This encodes CASRRDRDTEAFF.

The DNA of the CDR3 is TGTGCCAGCAGTCTACTAGCGGGGAGCTCCTACGAGCAGTACTTC. Translating gives CASSLLAGSSYEQYF. J is TRBJ2-7 and V is TRBV11-3; 10 bases are shared with TRBD2. The CDR3 loop spans 15 amino acids. V shed 6 bases and J 0 bases; nucleotides not matched to a gene: 5. Per the germline V gene, CDR1 is SGHNT and CDR2 is YENEEA.

In its sample, this clonotype was seen a few times. The rearrangement uses TRBV2 and TRBJ2-2; 10 bases are shared with TRBD1. There are 15 residues in the CDR3. With 4 bases clipped from V and 9 bases from J, the junction kept 8 bases outside the gene matches. CDR1 and CDR2 (germline): SNHLY, FYNNEI. DNA of the CDR3: TGTGCCAGCAGTGGTGGGACAGGGGTGTTCAGGGAGCTGTTTTTT. It codes for CASSGGTGVFRELFF.

This chain joins TRBV6-1 and TRBJ1-1, with TRBD1 identical over 7 bases. Germline CDR1 MNHNS, CDR2 SASEGT. This CDR3 contains 13 residues. The ends lost 7 bases at V and 4 bases at J; junction bases unmatched: 6. The CDR3 loop reads CASKNRGTTEAFF. The DNA for the CDR3 is TGTGCCAGCAAGAACAGGGGAACCACTGAAGCTTTCTTT.

The sample holds a few counts of this clonotype. The chain carries TRBV7-2 and TRBJ1-5, with TRBD1 matching over 7 bases. The V gene end was trimmed by 3 bases and the J gene end by 2 bases; junction bases not matched to a gene: 4. The CDR3 sequence is 15 residues long. The germline V gene has CDR1 SGHTA and CDR2 FQGNSA. The CDR3 DNA is TGTGCCAGCAGCTTGCAGGGGGTTGGCAATCAGCCCCAGCATTTT. It yields the protein CASSLQGVGNQPQHF. The variable domain in full, with the rest retrieved from reference TRBV7-2 and TRBJ1-5, is GAGVSQSPSNKVTEKGKDVELRCDPISGHTALYWYRQSLGQGLEFLIYFQGNSAPDKSGLPSDRFSAERTGGSVSTLTIQRTQQEDSAVYLCASSLQGVGNQPQHFGDGTRLSIL.

This clonotype has a handful of counts. The chain has TRBV19 and TRBJ1-2, with a possible D match to TRBD1 (5 bases). Germline V gene sequence: CDR1 LNHDA, CDR2 SQIVND (reference sequence). V lost 3 bases and J lost 7, with 21 bases in between. CDR3 length: 16 residues. This chain's CDR3 is CASSILQGGKSGGYTF. The CDR3 DNA follows: TGTGCCAGTAGTATCCTCCAGGGCGGGAAGTCGGGTGGCTACACCTTC.

This clonotype occurred a few times. The chain is built from TRBV7-2 and TRBJ1-2; 7 bases line up with TRBD1. The CDR3 totals 13 residues. V was pared by 5 bases and J by 8 bases, with 8 bases of the junction left unmatched. In germline, CDR1 is SGHTA, CDR2 FQGNSA. The CDR3 nucleotides read TGTGCCAGCAGCGAGGGACAGTATCAGGGCTACACCTTC. Amino acid sequence: CASSEGQYQGYTF.

In DNA, the CDR3 is TGTGCCAGTAGTATCCAAGCTGGGGGCACCTACGAGCAGTACTTC. Amino acid sequence: CASSIQAGGTYEQYF. The V and J genes are TRBV19 and TRBJ2-7; D perhaps matches TRBD1 (6 bases). The CDR3 length is 15 residues. Trimming took 3 bases from V and 2 from J, leaving 14 bases between them. Per the germline V gene, CDR1 is LNHDA and CDR2 is SQIVND (reference sequence).

This clonotype turned up a few times. The gene calls are TRBV7-9 and TRBJ2-5, with 7 nucleotides matching TRBD1. V lost 0 bases and J lost 3; bases outside the gene matches: 1. The CDR3 contains 14 residues. The V gene's germline CDR1 is SEHNR and CDR2 FQNEAQ (reference sequence). The CDR3 region is CASSLATGKETQYF. In DNA form, the CDR3 reads TGTGCCAGCAGCTTAGCGACAGGGAAAGAGACCCAGTACTTC.

The CDR3 DNA reads TGTGCCACCAGCAGAGATGGATTACAGGTAGCTTTCTTT. This gives the protein CATSRDGLQVAFF. The genes are TRBV15 and TRBJ1-1; TRBD1 might be the D (5 bases). V dropped 0 bases and J dropped 10 bases, with 12 bases sitting between them. Germline assignment: CDR1 LNHNV and CDR2 YYDKDF (reference sequence). The CDR3 is made up of 13 amino acids.

This sequence joins TRBV11-2 and TRBJ2-1; 8 bases map to TRBD1. Germline V gene lookup returns CDR1 SGHAT and CDR2 FQNNGV. CDR3 length: 15 amino acids. Trimming removed 5 bases from V and 4 bases from J; junction bases left unmatched: 7. The CDR3 nucleotides read TGTGCCAGCAGCCCGGGACAGGAGAAGTACAATGAGCAGTTCTTC. Protein: CASSPGQEKYNEQFF.

This clonotype was found a few times. This sequence joins TRBV28 and TRBJ1-5; D unresolved. V lost 2 bases to trimming and J lost 0 bases, with 5 bases between them. The germline gives CDR1 MDHEN, CDR2 SYDVKM. The CDR3 totals 14 residues. DNA for the CDR3: TGTGCCAGCAGTTTAGTGGATAGCAATCAGCCCCAGCATTTT. Translation: CASSLVDSNQPQHF.

V and J are TRBV19 and TRBJ1-5; D is uncertain. The CDR3 contains 14 residues. V lost 0 bases, J lost 3 bases, and 6 bases lay in between. CDR1 and CDR2 (germline): LNHDA, SQIVND (reference sequence). CDR3 amino acids: CASSIEGVNQPQHF. CDR3 DNA: TGTGCCAGTAGTATAGAGGGAGTCAATCAGCCCCAGCATTTT.

The chain employs TRBV30 and TRBJ1-2; 8 bases are a match to TRBD1. J was trimmed by 7 bases and V by 1 base; bases with no gene match: 8. The CDR3 runs 14 residues. Germline CDR1 reads GTSNPN; CDR2 reads SVGIG (reference sequence). CDR3 residues: CAWSEGQGFGGYTF. CDR3 nucleotide sequence: TGTGCCTGGAGTGAAGGACAGGGCTTTGGTGGCTACACCTTC.

The chain employs TRBV2 and TRBJ1-1, with D uncertain. This CDR3 contains 12 residues. From germline, CDR1 is SNHLY and CDR2 FYNNEI. Deletions cut 2 bases from V and 1 base from J, with 2 bases between. The chain's CDR3 is CASSEWNTEAFF. The DNA for the CDR3 is TGTGCCAGCAGTGAATGGAACACTGAAGCTTTCTTT.

This clonotype was detected only a few times. V is TRBV10-2 and J is TRBJ1-3; the D gene is possibly TRBD1 (5 bases). Germline CDR1 is WSHSY and CDR2 is SAAADI. This CDR3 comprises 14 residues. Trimming removed 7 bases from V and 2 bases from J, with 12 bases in between. The CDR3 loop reads CASTPQGTGNTIYF. CDR3 bases: TGCGCCAGCACCCCCCAGGGTACTGGAAACACCATATATTTT.

CDR3 sequence: CASSLVAGGLADTQYF. Written as DNA, the CDR3 is TGTGCCAGCAGCTTAGTAGCGGGGGGGCTCGCAGATACGCAGTATTTT. The chain employs TRBV11-2 and TRBJ2-3; 11 bases agree with TRBD2. Germline V gives CDR1 SGHAT, CDR2 FQNNGV. This CDR3 comprises 16 residues. Germline trimming cut 1 base from V and 4 bases from J; bases unmatched to any gene: 4.

The rearrangement links TRBV20-1 to TRBJ2-1; TRBD2 agrees at 7 bases. With 3 bases clipped from V and 13 bases from J, the junction kept 6 bases outside the gene matches. The CDR3 spans 11 residues. Per the germline V gene, CDR1 is DFQATT and CDR2 is SNEGSKA (reference sequence). The CDR3 nucleotides read TGCAGTGCTAGTGGGGGGGAAGTTCAGTTCTTC. This encodes CSASGGEVQFF.

This clonotype was seen a single time. The rearrangement joins TRBV5-1 to TRBJ1-5, with no clear D. CDR1 SGHRS and CDR2 YFSETQ come from the germline V gene. V lost 0 bases, J lost 3 bases, and 10 bases lay in between. The CDR3 has 15 amino acids. CDR3 nucleotide sequence: TGCGCCAGCAGCTTGGAAGGCGCTTACAATCAGCCCCAGCATTTT. It specifies CASSLEGAYNQPQHF.

The chain has TRBV18 and TRBJ2-2; D ambiguous. This CDR3 has 15 residues. Germline loops: CDR1 KGHSH, CDR2 LQKENI. V lost 2 bases and J 2 bases, leaving 9 bases between the germline ends. CDR3 in DNA: TGTGCCAGCTCACCATTGAGACCCAACACCGGGGAGCTGTTTTTT. Translating it yields CASSPLRPNTGELFF.

The chain recombines TRBV6-1 with TRBJ2-3; D is perhaps TRBD1 (7 bases). The CDR3 length is 14 residues. Trimming took off 11 bases at V and 3 bases at J, with 18 bases between the two ends. Germline V gene sequence: CDR1 MNHNS, CDR2 SASEGT. CDR3 sequence: CAVRGASGTDTQYF. DNA of the CDR3: TGTGCCGTCAGGGGGGCGAGTGGGACAGATACGCAGTATTTT.

The count of this clonotype is one. V and J are TRBV11-2 and TRBJ2-3, with a possible D match to TRBD1 (5 bases). This CDR3 comprises 12 residues. Germline V gene data show CDR1 as SGHAT and CDR2 as FQNNGV. The V gene lost 4 bases and the J gene lost 6 bases, with 8 bases spanning the gap. The CDR3: CASSSNRDTQYF. CDR3 DNA sequence: TGTGCCAGCAGCTCCAACAGGGATACGCAGTATTTT. Full variable domain (missing parts from reference TRBV11-2 and TRBJ2-3): EAGVAQSPRYKIIEKRQSVAFWCNPISGHATLYWYQQILGQGPKLLIQFQNNGVVDDSQLPKDRFSAERLKGVDSTLKIQPAKLEDSAVYLCASSSNRDTQYFGPGTRLTVL.

The chain is built from TRBV5-1 and TRBJ2-7; TRBD2 matches 9 bases. The CDR3 is 15 residues long. Trimming removed 0 bases from V and 4 bases from J; junction bases left unmatched: 5. Germline lookup yields CDR1 SGHRS and CDR2 YFSETQ. As DNA, the CDR3 is TGCGCCAGCAGCTTGGATGGGAGCGGGGGGTACGAGCAGTACTTC. It yields the protein CASSLDGSGGYEQYF.

The DNA for the CDR3 is TGTGCCAACACCAAGGGAGTATCCACTGAAGCTTTCTTT. Translated: CANTKGVSTEAFF. The chain carries TRBV6-1 and TRBJ1-1; D remains ambiguous. Germline V CDR1 and CDR2: MNHNS, SASEGT. Trimming pared 10 bases from V and 4 bases from J, leaving 16 bases between. This CDR3 is built from 13 residues.